This T cell receptor beta chain was identified during a study of cytomegalovirus exposure and HLA in healthy donors. Study-wide context: An earlier analysis found some 100 million unique TCR beta sequences from approximately 200 million T cells. Study-wide points: A later analysis showed that HLA-associated TCR beta chains had undergone more clonal expansion than equally common others.

This CDR3 comprises 14 residues. Germline lookup yields CDR1 SGHVS and CDR2 FQNEAQ. The V end was cut by 0 bases, the J end by 4 bases, with 7 bases between. As for this clone: Its matching antigen is unknown.

Vbeta (60) and Jbeta (13) primers were used in the PCR. Only in-frame clones appear in the TCRdb table, and some are missing; sequencing was by immunoSEQ multiplex PCR. Of 95,000 to 150,000 clones listed, about four fifths were seen once; the top ten hold 2% to 2.5%. The TCR was taken from a woman in her forties in good health and CMV-seronegative. This sequence joins TRBV7-8 and TRBJ1-5; D perhaps matches TRBD1 (5 bases). Sequencing input: PBMCs. CDR3 sequence: CASSLADINQPQHF. The CDR3 bases are TGTGCCAGCAGCTTAGCGGACATTAATCAGCCCCAGCATTTT.